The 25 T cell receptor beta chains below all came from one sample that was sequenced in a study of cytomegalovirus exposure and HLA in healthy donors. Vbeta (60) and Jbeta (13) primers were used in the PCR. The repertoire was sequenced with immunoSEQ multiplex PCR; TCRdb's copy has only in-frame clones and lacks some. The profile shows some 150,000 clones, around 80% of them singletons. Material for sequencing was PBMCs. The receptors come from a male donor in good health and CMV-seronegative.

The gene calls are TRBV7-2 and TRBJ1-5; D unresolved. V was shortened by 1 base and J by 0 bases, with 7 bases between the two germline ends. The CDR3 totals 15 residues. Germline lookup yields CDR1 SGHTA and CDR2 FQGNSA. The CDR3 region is CASSLGSYSNQPQHF. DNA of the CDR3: TGTGCCAGCAGCTTAGGGAGCTATAGCAATCAGCCCCAGCATTTT. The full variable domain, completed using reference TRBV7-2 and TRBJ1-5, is GAGVSQSPSNKVTEKGKDVELRCDPISGHTALYWYRQSLGQGLEFLIYFQGNSAPDKSGLPSDRFSAERTGGSVSTLTIQRTQQEDSAVYLCASSLGSYSNQPQHFGDGTRLSIL.

CDR3 coding DNA: TGTGCCAGCAGCCAGGGAGGGGAAAGCAATCAGCCCCAGCATTTT. This translates into CASSQGGESNQPQHF. V gene TRBV4-2 combines with J gene TRBJ1-5, with a weak D call TRBD1 (5 bases). This CDR3 is 15 amino acids long. Trimming removed 3 bases at V and 1 base at J, with 10 bases between. Germline CDR1 reads LGHNA; CDR2 reads YNFKEQ.

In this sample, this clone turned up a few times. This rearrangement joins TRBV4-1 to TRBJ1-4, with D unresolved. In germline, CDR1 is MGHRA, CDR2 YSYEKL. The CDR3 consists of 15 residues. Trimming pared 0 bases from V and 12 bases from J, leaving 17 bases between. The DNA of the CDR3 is TGCGCCAGCAGCCAAGAGTCGGCGGGATTAGCGGAACTGTTTTTT. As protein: CASSQESAGLAELFF.

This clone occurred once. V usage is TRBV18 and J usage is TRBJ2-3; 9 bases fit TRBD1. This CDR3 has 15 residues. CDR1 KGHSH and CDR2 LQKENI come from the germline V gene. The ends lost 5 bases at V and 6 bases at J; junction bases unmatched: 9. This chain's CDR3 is CASSSPGQGRDTQYF. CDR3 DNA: TGTGCCAGCTCATCGCCGGGACAGGGAAGGGATACGCAGTATTTT.

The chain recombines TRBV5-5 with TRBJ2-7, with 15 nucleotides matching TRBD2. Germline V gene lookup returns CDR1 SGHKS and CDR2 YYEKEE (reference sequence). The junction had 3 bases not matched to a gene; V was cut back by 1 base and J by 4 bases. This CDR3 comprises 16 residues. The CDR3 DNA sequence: TGTGCCAGCAGCTTGCGGACTAGCGGGGGGGCTTACGAGCAGTACTTC. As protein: CASSLRTSGGAYEQYF. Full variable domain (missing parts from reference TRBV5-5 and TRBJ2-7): DAGVTQSPTHLIKTRGQQVTLRCSPISGHKSVSWYQQVLGQGPQFIFQYYEKEERGRGNFPDRFSARQFPNYSSELNVNALLLGDSALYLCASSLRTSGGAYEQYFGPGTRLTVT.

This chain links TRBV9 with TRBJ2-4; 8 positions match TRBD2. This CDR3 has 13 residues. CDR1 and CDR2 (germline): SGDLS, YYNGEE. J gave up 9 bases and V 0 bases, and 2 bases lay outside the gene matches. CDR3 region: CASSVGGTSIQYF. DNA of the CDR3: TGTGCCAGCAGCGTAGGTGGGACTAGCATTCAGTACTTC. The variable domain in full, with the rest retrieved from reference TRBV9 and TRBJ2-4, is DSGVTQTPKHLITATGQRVTLRCSPRSGDLSVYWYQQSLDQGLQFLIQYYNGEERAKGNILERFSAQQFPDLHSELNLSSLELGDSALYFCASSVGGTSIQYFGAGTRLSVL.

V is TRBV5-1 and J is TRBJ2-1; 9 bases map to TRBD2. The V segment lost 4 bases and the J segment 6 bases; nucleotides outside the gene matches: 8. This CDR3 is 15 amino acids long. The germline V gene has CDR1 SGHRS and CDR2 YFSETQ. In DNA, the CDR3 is TGCGCCAGCAGCGACGGACTAGCGTTCGGCAATGAGCAGTTCTTC. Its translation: CASSDGLAFGNEQFF.

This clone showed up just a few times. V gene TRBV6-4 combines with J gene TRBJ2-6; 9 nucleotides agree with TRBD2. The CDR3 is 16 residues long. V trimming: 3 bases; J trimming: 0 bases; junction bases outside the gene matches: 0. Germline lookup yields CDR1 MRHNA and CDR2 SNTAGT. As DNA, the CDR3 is TGTGCCAGCAGTGAGCGGGGGGGCTCTGGGGCCAACGTCCTGACTTTC. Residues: CASSERGGSGANVLTF.

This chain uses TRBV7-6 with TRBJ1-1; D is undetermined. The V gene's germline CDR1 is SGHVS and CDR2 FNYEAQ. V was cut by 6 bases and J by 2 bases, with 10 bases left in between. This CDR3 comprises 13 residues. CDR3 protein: CASSSNVNTEAFF. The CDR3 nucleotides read TGTGCCAGCAGTTCTAATGTAAACACTGAAGCTTTCTTT.

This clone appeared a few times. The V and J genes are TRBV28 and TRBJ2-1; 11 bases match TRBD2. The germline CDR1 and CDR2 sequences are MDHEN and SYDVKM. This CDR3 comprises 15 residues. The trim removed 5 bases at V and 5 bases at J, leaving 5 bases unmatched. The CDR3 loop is CASSPRLAGNNEQFF. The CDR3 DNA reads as TGTGCCAGCAGTCCTAGACTAGCGGGGAACAATGAGCAGTTCTTC.

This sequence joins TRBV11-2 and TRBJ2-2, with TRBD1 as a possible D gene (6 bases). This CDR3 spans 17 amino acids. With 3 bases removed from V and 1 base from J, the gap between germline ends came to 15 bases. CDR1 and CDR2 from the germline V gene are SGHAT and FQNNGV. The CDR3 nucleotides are TGTGCCAGCAGCTTCCTAGGGGGAATAGAGAACACCGGGGAGCTGTTTTTT. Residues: CASSFLGGIENTGELFF. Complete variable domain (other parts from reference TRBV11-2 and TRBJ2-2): EAGVAQSPRYKIIEKRQSVAFWCNPISGHATLYWYQQILGQGPKLLIQFQNNGVVDDSQLPKDRFSAERLKGVDSTLKIQPAKLEDSAVYLCASSFLGGIENTGELFFGEGSRLTVL.

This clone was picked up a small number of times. DNA of the CDR3: TGTGCCTGGAGGGGTCCAGGCCTCTACGAGCAGTACTTC. This sequence encodes CAWRGPGLYEQYF. The chain couples TRBV30 to TRBJ2-7; D is unresolved. Germline CDR1 is GTSNPN and CDR2 is SVGIG (reference sequence). Trimming cost V 3 bases and J 3 bases, with 12 bases left between them. This CDR3 region has 13 residues.

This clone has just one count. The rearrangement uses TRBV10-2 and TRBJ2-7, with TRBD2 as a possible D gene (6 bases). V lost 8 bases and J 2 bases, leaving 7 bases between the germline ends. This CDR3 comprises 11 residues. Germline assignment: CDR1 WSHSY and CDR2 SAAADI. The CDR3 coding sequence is TGCGCCAGCGGGGGGACCTACGAGCAGTACTTC. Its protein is CASGGTYEQYF.

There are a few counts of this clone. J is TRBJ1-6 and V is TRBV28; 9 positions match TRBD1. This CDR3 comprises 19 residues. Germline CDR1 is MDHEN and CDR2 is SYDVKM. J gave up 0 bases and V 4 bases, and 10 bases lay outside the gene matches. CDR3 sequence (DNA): TGTGCCAGCAGTTCCTTACCGGGACAGGGAAGCTCCTATAATTCACCCCTCCACTTT. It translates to CASSSLPGQGSSYNSPLHF.

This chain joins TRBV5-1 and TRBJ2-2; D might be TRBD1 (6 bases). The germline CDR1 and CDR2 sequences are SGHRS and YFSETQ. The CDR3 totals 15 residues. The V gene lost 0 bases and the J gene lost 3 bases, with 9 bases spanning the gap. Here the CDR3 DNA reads TGCGCCAGCAGCTTGGCCCAGGGGCACACCGGGGAGCTGTTTTTT. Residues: CASSLAQGHTGELFF.

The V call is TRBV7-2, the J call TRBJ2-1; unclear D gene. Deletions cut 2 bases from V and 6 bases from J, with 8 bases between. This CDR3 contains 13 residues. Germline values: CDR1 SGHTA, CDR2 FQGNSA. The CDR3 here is CASSLQMVNEQFF. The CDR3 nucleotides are TGTGCCAGCAGCTTACAGATGGTCAATGAGCAGTTCTTC.

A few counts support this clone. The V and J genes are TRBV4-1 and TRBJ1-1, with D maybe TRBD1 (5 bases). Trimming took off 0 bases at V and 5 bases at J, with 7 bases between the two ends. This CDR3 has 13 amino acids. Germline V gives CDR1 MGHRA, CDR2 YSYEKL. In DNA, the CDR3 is TGCGCCAGCAGCCAAGAAAGGGGAACTGAAGCTTTCTTT. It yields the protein CASSQERGTEAFF.

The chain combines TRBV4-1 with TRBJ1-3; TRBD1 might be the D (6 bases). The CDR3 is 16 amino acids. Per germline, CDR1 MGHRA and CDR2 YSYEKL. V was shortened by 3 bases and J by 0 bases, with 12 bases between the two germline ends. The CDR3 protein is CASSQRTGYSGNTIYF. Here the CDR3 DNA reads TGCGCCAGCAGCCAGAGAACAGGGTACTCTGGAAACACCATATATTTT.

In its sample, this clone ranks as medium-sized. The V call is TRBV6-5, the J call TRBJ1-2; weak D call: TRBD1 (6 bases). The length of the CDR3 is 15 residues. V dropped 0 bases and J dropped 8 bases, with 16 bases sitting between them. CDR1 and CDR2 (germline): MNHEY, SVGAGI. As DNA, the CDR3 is TGTGCCAGCAGTTACTCCTCCGGGAGGGGGAGAGGCTACACCTTC. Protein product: CASSYSSGRGRGYTF.

In nucleotides, the CDR3 is TGCGCCAGCAGCTCCGGACAGCACGCGAACACCGGGGAGCTGTTTTTT. As protein: CASSSGQHANTGELFF. The gene calls are TRBV5-1 and TRBJ2-2, with D perhaps matching TRBD1 (6 bases). This CDR3 has 16 amino acids. Germline CDR1 is SGHRS and CDR2 is YFSETQ. V lost 3 bases, J lost 0 bases, and 12 bases lay in between.

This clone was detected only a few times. The CDR3 spells CASSLSGGYYGYTF. In DNA, the CDR3 is TGTGCCAGCAGTTTGTCAGGGGGGTACTATGGCTACACCTTC. The V and J genes are TRBV28 and TRBJ1-2, with 7 bases that match TRBD1. The trim removed 3 bases at V and 3 bases at J, leaving 4 bases unmatched. CDR1 and CDR2 from the germline V gene are MDHEN and SYDVKM. The CDR3 extends over 14 amino acids.

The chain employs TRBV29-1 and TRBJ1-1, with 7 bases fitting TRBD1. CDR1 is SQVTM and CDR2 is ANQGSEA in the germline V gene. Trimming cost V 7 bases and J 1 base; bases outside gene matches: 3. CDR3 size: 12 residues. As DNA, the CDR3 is TGCAGCGCGGGGGACAGGAACACTGAAGCTTTCTTT. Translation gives CSAGDRNTEAFF. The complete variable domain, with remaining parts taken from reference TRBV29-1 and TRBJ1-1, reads SAVISQKPSRDICQRGTSLTIQCQVDSQVTMMFWYRQQPGQSLTLIATANQGSEATYESGFVIDKFPISRPNLTFSTLTVSNMSPEDSSIYLCSAGDRNTEAFFGQGTRLTVV.

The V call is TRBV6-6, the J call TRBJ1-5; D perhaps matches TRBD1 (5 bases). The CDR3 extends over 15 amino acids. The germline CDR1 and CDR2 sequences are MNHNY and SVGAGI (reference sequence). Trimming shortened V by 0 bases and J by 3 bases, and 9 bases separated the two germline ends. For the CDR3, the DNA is TGTGCCAGCAGTTACTCGGCAGGGAACAATCAGCCCCAGCATTTT. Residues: CASSYSAGNNQPQHF.

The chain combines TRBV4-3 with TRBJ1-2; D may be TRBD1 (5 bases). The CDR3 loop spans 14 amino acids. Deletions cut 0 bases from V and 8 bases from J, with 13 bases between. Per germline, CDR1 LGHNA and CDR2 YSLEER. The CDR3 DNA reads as TGCGCCAGCAGCCAAGATGCAGGGATCGGAGGCTACACCTTC. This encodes CASSQDAGIGGYTF.

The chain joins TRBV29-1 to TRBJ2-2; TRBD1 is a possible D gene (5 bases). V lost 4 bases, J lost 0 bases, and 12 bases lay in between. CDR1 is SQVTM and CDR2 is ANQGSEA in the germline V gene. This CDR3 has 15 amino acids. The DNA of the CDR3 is TGCAGCGTTGCCAGTACAGGCGCGAACACCGGGGAGCTGTTTTTT. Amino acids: CSVASTGANTGELFF.